A selection of T cell receptor beta chains follows, all from one sample in a study of shared clonotypes between healthy human individuals. The method was immunoSEQ multiplex PCR; TCRdb's version includes in-frame clones alone and lacks a portion of them. Altogether hundreds of thousands of clones are present, 70% to 80% being singletons, with the ten largest covering approximately 13%. Sequenced: PBMCs. The receptors stem from a woman aged 40 to 50 in good health. Some clones in this sample may be carry-over from other donors' samples. CDR3s include the opening cysteine and the closing phenylalanine or tryptophan. Each record gives: clone size, V gene, J gene, D gene, CDR3 protein, CDR3 DNA. The D gene is left open where the match is weak. The size of a clone is reported for some rows only, either as once, few or many, or as a class for expanded clones.

>NA|TRBV5-8|TRBJ1-3|NA
CASRAAGNTIYF
TGTGCCAGCAGAGCAGCTGGAAACACCATATATTTT
>NA|TRBV4-1|TRBJ1-5|NA
CASSRGGGSQPQHF
TGCGCCAGCAGCCGGGGGGGCGGGAGTCAGCCCCAGCATTTT
>NA|TRBV30|TRBJ2-7|TRBD1
CAWSSPGGQGHRYLSYEQYF
TGTGCCTGGAGTTCTCCTGGCGGACAGGGACACAGATATCTCTCCTACGAGCAGTACTTC
>NA|TRBV28|TRBJ2-7|NA
CASSRYEQYF
TGTGCCAGCAGCCGCTACGAGCAGTACTTC
>few|TRBV30|TRBJ2-6|NA
CAWSVGLSGGANVLTF
TGTGCCTGGAGTGTAGGATTGTCAGGCGGGGCCAACGTCCTGACTTTC
>once|TRBV7-2|TRBJ2-5|NA
CASSLGGRRETQYF
TGTGCCAGCAGCTTAGGGGGAAGAAGGGAGACCCAGTACTTC
>NA|TRBV2|TRBJ2-7|NA
CASTEDISEQYF
TGTGCCAGCACCGAGGACATCTCCGAGCAGTACTTC
>few|TRBV9|TRBJ2-3|NA
CASSVGGSLTDTQYF
TGTGCCAGCAGCGTGGGCGGTTCTTTGACAGATACGCAGTATTTT
>NA|TRBV5-5|TRBJ2-5|TRBD2
CASSPLLAGETQYF
TGTGCCAGCAGCCCTTTACTAGCGGGAGAGACCCAGTACTTC
>NA|TRBV7-3|TRBJ2-2|TRBD2
CASSPTGLAGTNTGELFF
TGTGCCAGCAGCCCGACGGGACTAGCGGGTACGAACACCGGGGAGCTGTTTTTT
>NA|TRBV19|TRBJ2-1|NA
CASSTGSYNEQFF
TGTGCCAGTAGTACCGGCTCCTACAATGAGCAGTTCTTC
>NA|TRBV7-8|TRBJ2-5|TRBD2
CASSPRKTGLDRETQYF
TGTGCCAGCAGCCCGCGTAAAACGGGACTAGATAGGGAGACCCAGTACTTC
>NA|TRBV5-6|TRBJ1-1|TRBD1
CASSPQGSDTEAFF
TGTGCCAGCAGCCCACAGGGGTCGGACACTGAAGCTTTCTTT
>many|TRBV7-9|TRBJ1-1|NA
CASSPGSGTEAFF
TGTGCCAGCAGCCCAGGGTCGGGCACTGAAGCTTTCTTT
>NA|TRBV7-8|TRBJ1-3|TRBD1
CASSSGTGFSGNTIYF
TGTGCCAGCAGCTCCGGGACAGGATTCTCTGGAAACACCATATATTTT
>few|TRBV19|TRBJ1-1|NA
CASRSKGNTEAFF
TGTGCCAGTAGGTCTAAGGGGAACACTGAAGCTTTCTTT